The 14 T cell receptor beta chains below all came from one sample that was sequenced in a study of graft-versus-host responses after intestinal transplantation. The antigens these receptors bind are not known. Sequencing used immunoSEQ multiplex PCR; TCRdb keeps in-frame clones, though not all of them. The table shows tens of thousands of clones, with about 93% occurring only once. Source: unstimulated CD8+ T cells sorted from spleen or lymph node cells, taken before intestinal transplant. Source of these receptors: a human donor who received an intestinal transplant.

Concerning this clone itself: At one of its ends the junction is not consistent with the germline gene, which may arise from a read error. The identical CDR3 is also encoded by other nucleotide sequences in the sample. The V gene is TRBV27, the J gene TRBJ2-7; D unresolved. This CDR3 is built from 13 residues. CDR1 and CDR2 from the germline V gene are MNHEY and SMNVEV (reference sequence). The CDR3 spells CASSLSRSYEQYF. In DNA, the CDR3 is TGTGCCAGCAGTCTATCGCGAAGCTACGAGCAGTACTTC.

This clone was recorded only once. The chain carries TRBV5-1 and TRBJ1-1, with TRBD1 identical over 10 bases. Trimming at V came to 0 bases and at J to 2 bases, leaving 1 base not matched to a gene. CDR1 is SGHRS and CDR2 is YFSETQ in the germline V gene. The CDR3 loop spans 15 amino acids. The CDR3 region is CASSLATGGNTEAFF. The CDR3 coding sequence is TGCGCCAGCAGCTTGGCGACAGGGGGCAACACTGAAGCTTTCTTT.

The CDR3 sequence is CASSQGGPNTEAFF. CDR3 nucleotides: TGCGCCAGCAGCCAAGGGGGCCCTAACACTGAAGCTTTCTTT. V usage is TRBV4-1 and J usage is TRBJ1-1; TRBD1 might be the D (5 bases). The CDR3 has 14 residues. The ends were cut back, 1 base at V and 2 bases at J, with 8 bases in the middle. In germline, CDR1 is MGHRA, CDR2 YSYEKL.

The chain links TRBV18 to TRBJ1-5, with D hard to call. This CDR3 comprises 14 residues. CDR1 KGHSH and CDR2 LQKENI come from the germline V gene. Trimming stripped 2 bases from V and 5 bases from J, with 10 bases between. The CDR3: CASSPGIPDQPQHF. In DNA, the CDR3 is TGTGCCAGCTCACCAGGTATCCCGGATCAGCCCCAGCATTTT. Complete variable domain (other parts from reference TRBV18 and TRBJ1-5): NAGVMQNPRHLVRRRGQEARLRCSPMKGHSHVYWYRQLPEEGLKFMVYLQKENIIDESGMPKERFSAEFPKEGPSILRIQQVVRGDSAAYFCASSPGIPDQPQHFGDGTRLSIL.

This clone came up once. V usage is TRBV9 and J usage is TRBJ2-1; D is unclear. This CDR3 has 14 residues. The V and J ends lost 3 bases and 1 base respectively, with 8 bases between them. The germline CDR1 and CDR2 sequences are SGDLS and YYNGEE. CDR3 nucleotide sequence: TGTGCCAGCAGCGCCCAGGATTCCTACAATGAGCAGTTCTTC. Encoded protein: CASSAQDSYNEQFF.

The count of this clone is one. This sequence joins TRBV19 and TRBJ2-7; TRBD2 agrees at 7 bases. This CDR3 spans 13 amino acids. Trimming removed 5 bases from V and 2 bases from J; junction bases left unmatched: 3. Germline V CDR1 and CDR2: LNHDA, SQIVND (reference sequence). Here the CDR3 reads CASSPSGTYEQYF. In nucleotides, the CDR3 is TGTGCCAGTAGTCCTAGCGGCACCTACGAGCAGTACTTC.

This chain connects TRBV27 to TRBJ2-7, with 9 bases identical to TRBD2. This CDR3 spans 16 amino acids. CDR1 is MNHEY and CDR2 is SMNVEV in the germline V gene (reference sequence). Trimming at V came to 3 bases and at J to 6 bases, leaving 12 bases not matched to a gene. CDR3 bases: TGTGCCAGCAGTTTTTCAGCGGGAGGCAGCCTTGGCGAGCAGTACTTC. This codes for CASSFSAGGSLGEQYF.

In the case of this clone: Sequence at one end of the junction differs from germline and may be a read error. The sample carries other DNA sequences with the same CDR3. This chain joins TRBV4-2 and TRBJ2-7, with 10 bases matching TRBD1. Per germline, CDR1 LGHNA and CDR2 YNFKEQ. The CDR3 spans 14 residues. The CDR3 is CASSPGTGAYEQYF. The CDR3 coding sequence is TGTGCCAGCAGCCCCGGGACAGGGGCTTACGAACAGTACTTC.

The J gene is TRBJ1-2, the V gene TRBV29-1; 7 bases fit TRBD1. J gave up 8 bases and V 4 bases, and 13 bases lay outside the gene matches. This CDR3 region has 14 residues. CDR1 is SQVTM and CDR2 is ANQGSEA in the germline V gene. CDR3 in amino acids: CSVGRTRDSGGYTF. CDR3 bases: TGCAGCGTTGGCCGAACCCGGGACAGCGGCGGCTACACCTTC.

V is TRBV4-2 and J is TRBJ1-2, with a possible D match to TRBD1 (6 bases). Between the trimmed V and J ends, which lost 5 bases and 3 bases, there was a span of 10 bases. The CDR3 extends over 13 amino acids. Per germline, CDR1 LGHNA and CDR2 YNFKEQ. DNA for the CDR3: TGTGCCAGCAGCTCGGACAGCGACTATGGCTACACCTTC. Encoded protein: CASSSDSDYGYTF.

The V call is TRBV14, the J call TRBJ2-7, with 7 bases identical to TRBD2. V gave up 1 base and J gave up 3 bases; unmatched junction bases: 12. Germline values: CDR1 SGHDN, CDR2 FVKESK. This CDR3 is 17 amino acids long. The DNA of the CDR3 is TGTGCCAGCAGCCAAGCGGGGGGTTCTATATTTTTCTACGAGCAGTACTTC. As protein: CASSQAGGSIFFYEQYF.

V is TRBV28 and J is TRBJ2-5, with D possibly being TRBD2 (5 bases). Trimming pared 8 bases from V and 5 bases from J, leaving 12 bases between. The CDR3 spans 12 residues. Germline CDR1 is MDHEN and CDR2 is SYDVKM. The CDR3 here is CASLTSGETQYF. The DNA for the CDR3 is TGTGCCAGCCTGACTTCGGGGGAGACCCAGTACTTC.

In DNA form, the CDR3 reads TGTGCCAGCAGCTTATCGGACAGAGCGTTCGAGCAGTACTTC. Its protein product is CASSLSDRAFEQYF. The rearrangement links TRBV7-9 to TRBJ2-7, with a tentative D call TRBD1 (6 bases). V lost 2 bases to trimming and J lost 6 bases, with 14 bases between them. The CDR3 runs to 14 residues. CDR1 is SEHNR, CDR2 FQNEAQ, per germline (reference sequence). The whole variable domain, remainder taken from reference TRBV7-9 and TRBJ2-7, is DTGVSQNPRHKITKRGQNVTFRCDPISEHNRLYWYRQTLGQGPEFLTYFQNEAQLEKSRLLSDRFSAERPKGSFSTLEIQRTEQGDSAMYLCASSLSDRAFEQYFGPGTRLTVT.

CDR3 sequence reads: CASSLEGGSTGELFF. The CDR3 DNA is TGTGCCAGCAGCTTGGAGGGTGGGAGCACCGGGGAGCTGTTTTTT. The chain recombines TRBV5-4 with TRBJ2-2; TRBD2 is a possible D gene (5 bases). V lost 0 bases and J lost 4, with 10 bases in between. CDR1 is SGHNT and CDR2 is YYREEE in the germline V gene (reference sequence). The CDR3 contains 15 residues.